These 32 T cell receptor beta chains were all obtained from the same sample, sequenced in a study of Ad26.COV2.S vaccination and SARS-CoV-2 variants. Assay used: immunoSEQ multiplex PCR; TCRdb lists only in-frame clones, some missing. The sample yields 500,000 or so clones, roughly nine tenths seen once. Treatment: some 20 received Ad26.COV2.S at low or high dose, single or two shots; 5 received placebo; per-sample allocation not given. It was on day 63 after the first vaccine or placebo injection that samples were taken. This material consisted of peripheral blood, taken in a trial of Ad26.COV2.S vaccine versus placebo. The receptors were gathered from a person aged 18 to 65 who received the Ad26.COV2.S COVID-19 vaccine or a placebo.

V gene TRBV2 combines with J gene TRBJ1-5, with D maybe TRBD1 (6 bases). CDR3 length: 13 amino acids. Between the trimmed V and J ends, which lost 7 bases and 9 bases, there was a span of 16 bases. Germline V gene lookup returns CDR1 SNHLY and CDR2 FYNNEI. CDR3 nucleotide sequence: TGTGCCAGCAATCCCGGGACAATGGGGCCCCAGCATTTT. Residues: CASNPGTMGPQHF.

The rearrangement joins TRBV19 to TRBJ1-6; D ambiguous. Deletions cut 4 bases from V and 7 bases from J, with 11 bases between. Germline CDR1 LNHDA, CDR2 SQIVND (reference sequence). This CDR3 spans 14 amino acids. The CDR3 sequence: CASSNWAANSPLHF. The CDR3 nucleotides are TGTGCCAGTAGTAATTGGGCCGCAAATTCACCCCTCCACTTT.

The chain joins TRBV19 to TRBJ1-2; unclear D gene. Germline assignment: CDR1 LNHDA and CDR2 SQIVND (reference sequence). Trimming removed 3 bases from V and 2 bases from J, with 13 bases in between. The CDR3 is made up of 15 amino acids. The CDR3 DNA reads TGTGCCAGTAGTATGCAATCCCGGGCCAACTATGGCTACACCTTC. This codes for CASSMQSRANYGYTF.

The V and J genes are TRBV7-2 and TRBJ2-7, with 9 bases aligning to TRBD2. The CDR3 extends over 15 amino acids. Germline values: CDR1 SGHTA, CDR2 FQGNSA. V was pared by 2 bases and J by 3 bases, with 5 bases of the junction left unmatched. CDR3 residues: CASSLQAGGHYEQYV. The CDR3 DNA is TGTGCCAGCAGCTTACAAGCGGGAGGCCACTACGAGCAGTACGTC.

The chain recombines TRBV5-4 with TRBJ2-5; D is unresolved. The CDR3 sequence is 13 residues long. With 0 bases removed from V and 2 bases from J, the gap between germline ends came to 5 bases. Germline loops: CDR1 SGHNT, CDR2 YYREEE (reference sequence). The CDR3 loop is CASSLERQETQYF. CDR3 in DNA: TGTGCCAGCAGCTTGGAAAGGCAAGAGACCCAGTACTTC.

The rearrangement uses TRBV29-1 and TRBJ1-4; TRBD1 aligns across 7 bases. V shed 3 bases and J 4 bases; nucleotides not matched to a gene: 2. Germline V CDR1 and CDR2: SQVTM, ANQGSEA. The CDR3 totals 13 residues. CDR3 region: CSVEGTVNEKLFF. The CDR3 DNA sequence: TGCAGCGTTGAGGGGACAGTTAATGAAAAACTGTTTTTT.

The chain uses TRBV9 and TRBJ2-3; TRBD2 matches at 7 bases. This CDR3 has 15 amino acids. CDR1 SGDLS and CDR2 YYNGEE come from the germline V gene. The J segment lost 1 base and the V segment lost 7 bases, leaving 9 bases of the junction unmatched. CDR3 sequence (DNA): TGTGCCAGCGCGAGGATGGGGGGGGGCACAGATACGCAGTATTTT. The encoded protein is CASARMGGGTDTQYF.

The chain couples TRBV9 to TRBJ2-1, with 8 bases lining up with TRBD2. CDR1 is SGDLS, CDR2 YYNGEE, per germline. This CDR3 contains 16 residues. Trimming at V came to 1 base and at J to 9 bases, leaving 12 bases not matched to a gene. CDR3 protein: CASSVLARGVSGEQFF. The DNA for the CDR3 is TGTGCCAGCAGCGTATTAGCGCGGGGGGTGTCGGGTGAGCAGTTCTTC.

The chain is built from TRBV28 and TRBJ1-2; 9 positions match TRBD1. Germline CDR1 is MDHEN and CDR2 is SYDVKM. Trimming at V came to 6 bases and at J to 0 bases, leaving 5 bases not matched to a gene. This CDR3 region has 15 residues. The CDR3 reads CASRLTGGTNYGYTF. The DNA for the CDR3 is TGTGCCAGCAGACTGACAGGGGGGACTAACTATGGCTACACCTTC.

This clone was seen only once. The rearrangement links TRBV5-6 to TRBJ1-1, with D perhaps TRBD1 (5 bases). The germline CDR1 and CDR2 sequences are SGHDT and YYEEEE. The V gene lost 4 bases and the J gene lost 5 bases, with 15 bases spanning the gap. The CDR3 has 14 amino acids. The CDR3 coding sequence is TGTGCCAGCAGCCGCCCCCAGGGAAAAACTGAAGCTTTCTTT. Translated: CASSRPQGKTEAFF.

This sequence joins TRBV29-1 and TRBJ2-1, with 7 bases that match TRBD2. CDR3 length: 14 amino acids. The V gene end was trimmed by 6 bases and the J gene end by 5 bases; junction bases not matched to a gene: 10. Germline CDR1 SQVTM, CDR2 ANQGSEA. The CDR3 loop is CSVAPGLADNEQFF. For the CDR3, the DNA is TGCAGCGTGGCCCCTGGGCTAGCGGACAATGAGCAGTTCTTC.

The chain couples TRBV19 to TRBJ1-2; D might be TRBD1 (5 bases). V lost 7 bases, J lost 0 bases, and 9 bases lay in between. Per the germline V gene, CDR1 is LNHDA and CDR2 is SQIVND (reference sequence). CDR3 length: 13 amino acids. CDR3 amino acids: CASMTTANYGYTF. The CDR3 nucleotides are TGTGCCAGTATGACGACAGCTAACTATGGCTACACCTTC.

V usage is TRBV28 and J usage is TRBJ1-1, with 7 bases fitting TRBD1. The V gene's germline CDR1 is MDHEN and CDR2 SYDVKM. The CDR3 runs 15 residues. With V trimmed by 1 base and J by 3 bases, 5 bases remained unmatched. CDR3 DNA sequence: TGTGCCAGCAGTTTATTACAGGGGTGGGACACTGAAGCTTTCTTT. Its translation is CASSLLQGWDTEAFF.

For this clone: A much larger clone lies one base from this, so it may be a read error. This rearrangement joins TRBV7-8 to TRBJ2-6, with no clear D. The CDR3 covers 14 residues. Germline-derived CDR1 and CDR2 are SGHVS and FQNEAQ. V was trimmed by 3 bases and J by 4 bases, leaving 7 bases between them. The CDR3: CASSFAWGANVLTF. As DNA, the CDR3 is TGTGCCAGCAGCTTTGCGTGGGGGGCCAACGTCCTGACTTTC. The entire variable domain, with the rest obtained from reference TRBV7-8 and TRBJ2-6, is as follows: GAGVSQSPRYKVAKRGQDVALRCDPISGHVSLFWYQQALGQGPEFLTYFQNEAQLDKSGLPSDRFFAERPEGSVSTLKIQRTQQEDSAVYLCASSFAWGANVLTFGAGSRLTVL.

In nucleotides, the CDR3 is TGTGCCAGCAGTCCCCGGGACAGGTATTTAACTGAAGCTTTCTTT. Protein product: CASSPRDRYLTEAFF. This chain links TRBV27 with TRBJ1-1; 8 bases match TRBD1. Looked up from germline, CDR1 is MNHEY and CDR2 is SMNVEV (reference sequence). With V trimmed by 5 bases and J by 5 bases, 10 bases remained unmatched. The CDR3 runs to 15 residues.

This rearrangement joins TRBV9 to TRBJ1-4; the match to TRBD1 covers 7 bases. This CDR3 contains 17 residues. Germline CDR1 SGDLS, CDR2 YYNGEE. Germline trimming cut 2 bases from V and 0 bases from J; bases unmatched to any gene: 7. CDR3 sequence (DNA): TGTGCCAGCAGCGTGGGGCGGACAGGCGCAACTAATGAAAAACTGTTTTTT. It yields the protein CASSVGRTGATNEKLFF.

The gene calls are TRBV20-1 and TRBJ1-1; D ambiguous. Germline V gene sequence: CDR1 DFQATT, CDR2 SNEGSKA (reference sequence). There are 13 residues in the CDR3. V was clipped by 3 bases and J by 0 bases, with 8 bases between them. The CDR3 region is CSASQPLNTEAFF. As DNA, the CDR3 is TGCAGTGCTAGTCAGCCGTTGAACACTGAAGCTTTCTTT.

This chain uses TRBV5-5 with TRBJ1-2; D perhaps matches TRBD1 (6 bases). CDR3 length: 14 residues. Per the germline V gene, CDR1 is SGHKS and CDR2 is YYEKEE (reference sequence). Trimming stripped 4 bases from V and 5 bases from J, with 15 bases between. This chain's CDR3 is CASSHWTVRYGYTF. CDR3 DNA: TGTGCCAGCAGCCACTGGACAGTTAGATATGGCTACACCTTC.

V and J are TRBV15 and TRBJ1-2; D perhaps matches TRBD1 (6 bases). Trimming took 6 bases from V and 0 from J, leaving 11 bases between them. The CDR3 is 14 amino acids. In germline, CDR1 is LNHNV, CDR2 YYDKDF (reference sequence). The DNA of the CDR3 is TGTGCCACCAGAGAGGGGACAACTAACTATGGCTACACCTTC. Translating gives CATREGTTNYGYTF.

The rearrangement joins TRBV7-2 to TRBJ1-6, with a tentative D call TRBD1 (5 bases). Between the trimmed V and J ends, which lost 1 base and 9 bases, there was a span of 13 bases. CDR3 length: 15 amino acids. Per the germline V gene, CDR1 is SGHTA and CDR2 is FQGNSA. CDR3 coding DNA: TGTGCCAGCAGCTTAGTAGGGGCAAGCAGTTCACCCCTCCACTTT. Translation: CASSLVGASSSPLHF.

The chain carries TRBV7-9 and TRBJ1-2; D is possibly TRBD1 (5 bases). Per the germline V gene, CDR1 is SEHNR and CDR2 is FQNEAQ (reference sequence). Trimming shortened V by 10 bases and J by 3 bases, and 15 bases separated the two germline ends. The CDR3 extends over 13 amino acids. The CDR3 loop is CATGWRGHYGYTF. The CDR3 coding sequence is TGTGCCACCGGCTGGAGGGGCCACTATGGCTACACCTTC.

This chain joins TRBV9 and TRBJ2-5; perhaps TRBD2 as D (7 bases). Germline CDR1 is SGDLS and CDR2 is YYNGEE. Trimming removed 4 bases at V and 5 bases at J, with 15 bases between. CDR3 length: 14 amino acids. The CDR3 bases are TGTGCCAGCAGCAGCCACAGGGAGGGGGAGACCCAGTACTTC. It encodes CASSSHREGETQYF.

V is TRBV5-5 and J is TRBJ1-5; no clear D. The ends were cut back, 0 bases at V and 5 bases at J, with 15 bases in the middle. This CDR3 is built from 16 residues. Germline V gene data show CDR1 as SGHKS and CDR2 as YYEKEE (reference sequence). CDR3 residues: CASSLAARPSDQPQHF. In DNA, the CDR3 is TGTGCCAGCAGCTTGGCGGCCAGACCGTCTGATCAGCCCCAGCATTTT. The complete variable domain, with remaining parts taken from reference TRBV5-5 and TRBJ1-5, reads DAGVTQSPTHLIKTRGQQVTLRCSPISGHKSVSWYQQVLGQGPQFIFQYYEKEERGRGNFPDRFSARQFPNYSSELNVNALLLGDSALYLCASSLAARPSDQPQHFGDGTRLSIL.

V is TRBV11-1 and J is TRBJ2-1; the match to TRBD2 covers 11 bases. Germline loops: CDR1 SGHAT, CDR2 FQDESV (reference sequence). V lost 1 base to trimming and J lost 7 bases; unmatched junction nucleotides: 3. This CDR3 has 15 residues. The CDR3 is CASSLGRTSGNEQFF. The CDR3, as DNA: TGTGCCAGCAGCTTAGGTCGGACTAGCGGGAATGAGCAGTTCTTC.

The DNA of the CDR3 is TGTGCCAGCAGTCGCGGGGGGGGTAATCAGCCCCAGCATTTT. The encoded protein is CASSRGGGNQPQHF. V and J are TRBV27 and TRBJ1-5, with D possibly matching TRBD1 (5 bases). The CDR3 is 14 amino acids. Germline loops: CDR1 MNHEY, CDR2 SMNVEV (reference sequence). Trimming removed 5 bases from V and 4 bases from J, with 12 bases in between.

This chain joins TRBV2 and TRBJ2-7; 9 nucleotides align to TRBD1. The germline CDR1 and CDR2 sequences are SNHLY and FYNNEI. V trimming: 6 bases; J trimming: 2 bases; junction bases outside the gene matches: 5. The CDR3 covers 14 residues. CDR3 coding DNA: TGTGCCAGCAGACCGGGACAGGGTACCTACGAGCAGTACTTC. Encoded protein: CASRPGQGTYEQYF.

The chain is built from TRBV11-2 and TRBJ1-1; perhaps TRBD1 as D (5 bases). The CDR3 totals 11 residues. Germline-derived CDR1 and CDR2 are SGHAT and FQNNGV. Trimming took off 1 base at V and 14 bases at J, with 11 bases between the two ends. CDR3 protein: CASSLGGGCFF. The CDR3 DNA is TGTGCCAGCAGCTTAGGGGGGGGATGCTTCTTT.

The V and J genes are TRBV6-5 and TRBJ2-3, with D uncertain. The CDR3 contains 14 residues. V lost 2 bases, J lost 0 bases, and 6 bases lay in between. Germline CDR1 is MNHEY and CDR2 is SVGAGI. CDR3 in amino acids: CASSYVSSTDTQYF. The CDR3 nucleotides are TGTGCCAGCAGTTACGTCAGCAGCACAGATACGCAGTATTTT.

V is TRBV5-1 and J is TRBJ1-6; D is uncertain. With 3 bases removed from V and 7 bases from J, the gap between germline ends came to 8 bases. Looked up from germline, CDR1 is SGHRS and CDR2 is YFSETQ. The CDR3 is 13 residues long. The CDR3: CASSSLQNSPLHF. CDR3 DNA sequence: TGCGCCAGCAGCTCCCTACAGAATTCACCCCTCCACTTT. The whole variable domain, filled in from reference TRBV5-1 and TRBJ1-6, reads KAGVTQTPRYLIKTRGQQVTLSCSPISGHRSVSWYQQTPGQGLQFLFEYFSETQRNKGNFPGRFSGRQFSNSRSEMNVSTLELGDSALYLCASSSLQNSPLHFGNGTRLTVT.

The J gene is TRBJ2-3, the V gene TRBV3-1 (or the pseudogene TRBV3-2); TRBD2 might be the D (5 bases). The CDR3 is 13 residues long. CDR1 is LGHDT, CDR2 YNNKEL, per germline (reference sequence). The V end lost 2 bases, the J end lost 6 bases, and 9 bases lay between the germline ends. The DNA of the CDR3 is TGTGCCAGCAGCCAACGAGCGGTGGATACGCAGTATTTT. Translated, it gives CASSQRAVDTQYF.

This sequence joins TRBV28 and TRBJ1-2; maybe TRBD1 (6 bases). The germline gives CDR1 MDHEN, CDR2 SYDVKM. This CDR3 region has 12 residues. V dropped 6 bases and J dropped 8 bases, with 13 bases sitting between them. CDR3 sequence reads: CASSPDRYGYTF. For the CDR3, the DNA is TGTGCCAGCAGCCCCGACAGGTACGGCTACACCTTC.

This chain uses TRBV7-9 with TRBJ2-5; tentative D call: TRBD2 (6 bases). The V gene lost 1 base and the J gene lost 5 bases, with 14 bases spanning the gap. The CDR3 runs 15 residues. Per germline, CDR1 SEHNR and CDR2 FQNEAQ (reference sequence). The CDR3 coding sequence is TGTGCCAGCAGCTTAGGCGGAGGGACGGGGGAGACCCAGTACTTC. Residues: CASSLGGGTGETQYF.